This entry lists 20 T cell receptor beta chains sequenced from one sample in a study of cytomegalovirus exposure and HLA in healthy donors. The PCR employed 60 Vbeta primers together with 13 Jbeta primers. TCRdb keeps only in-frame clones here, not all; method: immunoSEQ multiplex PCR. The table includes some 140,000 clones, approximately 8.9% detected once. Material for sequencing was PBMCs. These receptors all stem from a woman in her thirties or forties in good health and CMV-seropositive.

This clone has a handful of counts. The J gene is TRBJ1-2, the V gene TRBV7-8; TRBD1 aligns across 8 bases. CDR3 length: 15 residues. In germline, CDR1 is SGHVS, CDR2 FQNEAQ. V dropped 5 bases and J dropped 0; count of bases not matched to a gene: 5. CDR3 in amino acids: CASSPSTGANYGYTF. In nucleotides, the CDR3 is TGTGCCAGCAGCCCCTCGACAGGGGCTAACTATGGCTACACCTTC.

V is TRBV12-5 and J is TRBJ1-1, with D perhaps TRBD1 (6 bases). CDR3 length: 14 residues. The germline gives CDR1 LGHNT, CDR2 FRNRAP. V lost 5 bases to trimming and J lost 7 bases, with 17 bases between them. The CDR3 coding sequence is TGTGCTAGTGGTCCCTGGGGGGGGCTGGGTGAAGCTTTCTTT. This translates into CASGPWGGLGEAFF.

The chain employs TRBV5-1 and TRBJ1-1; 10 bases are a match to TRBD1. This CDR3 has 13 amino acids. Per the germline V gene, CDR1 is SGHRS and CDR2 is YFSETQ. V was pared by 7 bases and J by 0 bases, with 0 bases of the junction left unmatched. CDR3 loop: CASGTGVNTEAFF. The CDR3 nucleotides are TGCGCCAGCGGGACAGGGGTGAACACTGAAGCTTTCTTT.

This rearrangement joins TRBV5-1 to TRBJ2-7, with 7 bases lining up with TRBD1. The CDR3 covers 14 residues. V shed 2 bases, J shed 5 bases, and the junction held 7 bases outside the gene matches. Germline V gene sequence: CDR1 SGHRS, CDR2 YFSETQ. In DNA form, the CDR3 reads TGCGCCAGCAGCTTCAGAACAGGGGCCGACGAGCAGTACTTC. Residues: CASSFRTGADEQYF.

In this sample, this clone turned up a few times. The rearrangement uses TRBV7-8 and TRBJ1-5; TRBD1 might be the D (6 bases). The germline CDR1 and CDR2 sequences are SGHVS and FQNEAQ. The V gene lost 1 base and the J gene lost 6 bases, with 7 bases spanning the gap. The CDR3 has 13 amino acids. CDR3 DNA: TGTGCCAGCAGCTTAGGAGGGGGTCAGCCCCAGCATTTT. Translating gives CASSLGGGQPQHF.

The chain couples TRBV10-2 to TRBJ2-7; TRBD1 might be the D (5 bases). This CDR3 comprises 12 residues. V was cut by 6 bases and J by 2 bases, with 8 bases left in between. Germline V gives CDR1 WSHSY, CDR2 SAAADI. This chain's CDR3 is CASRGLTYEQYF. The CDR3 DNA reads as TGCGCCAGCAGGGGGCTAACCTACGAGCAGTACTTC.

V and J are TRBV7-9 and TRBJ2-7; D perhaps matches TRBD2 (6 bases). Trimming left V 0 bases short and J 6 bases short, with 9 bases between. Germline assignment: CDR1 SEHNR and CDR2 FQNEAQ (reference sequence). The CDR3 totals 13 residues. This chain's CDR3 is CASSLAGGGEQYF. The CDR3, as DNA: TGTGCCAGCAGCTTAGCTGGGGGAGGCGAGCAGTACTTC.

The genes are TRBV6-5 and TRBJ1-6; D is unclear. V was pared by 4 bases and J by 3 bases, with 10 bases between. The CDR3 loop spans 15 amino acids. From germline, CDR1 is MNHEY and CDR2 SVGAGI. The chain's CDR3 is CASSSTQDYNSPLHF. CDR3 coding DNA: TGTGCCAGCAGTTCGACGCAGGACTATAATTCACCCCTCCACTTT.

CDR3 DNA: TGTGCCAGCAGTGTGTGGCCTAGCGGGGCTAGCACAGATACGCAGTATTTT. Its translation is CASSVWPSGASTDTQYF. The V call is TRBV6-1, the J call TRBJ2-3; 9 nucleotides match TRBD2. Germline values: CDR1 MNHNS, CDR2 SASEGT. This CDR3 spans 17 amino acids. The junction had 8 bases not matched to a gene; V was cut back by 4 bases and J by 0 bases.

J is TRBJ1-3 and V is TRBV5-1; possible D gene TRBD1, 5 bases. The CDR3 covers 15 residues. Per the germline V gene, CDR1 is SGHRS and CDR2 is YFSETQ. With 5 bases removed from V and 7 bases from J, the gap between germline ends came to 19 bases. The chain's CDR3 is CASRFTSQGKNTIYF. The DNA for the CDR3 is TGCGCCAGCAGATTCACCTCCCAGGGAAAGAACACCATATATTTT.

The CDR3 DNA is TGTGCCAGCAGCCTTCGGGGGGAGGAAAAACTGTTTTTT. It yields the protein CASSLRGEEKLFF. The chain has TRBV7-2 and TRBJ1-4, with a possible D match to TRBD1 (5 bases). This CDR3 contains 13 residues. The germline CDR1 and CDR2 sequences are SGHTA and FQGNSA. Trimming pared 5 bases from V and 8 bases from J, leaving 12 bases between.

This clone was seen more than once but under ten times. The J gene is TRBJ2-5, the V gene TRBV7-8; D gene ambiguous. V gave up 4 bases and J gave up 1 base, with 10 bases separating them. Germline-derived CDR1 and CDR2 are SGHVS and FQNEAQ. The CDR3 is 14 amino acids. CDR3 region: CASSYRGSQETQYF. CDR3 DNA sequence: TGTGCCAGCAGCTACCGTGGTAGCCAAGAGACCCAGTACTTC. Together with reference TRBV7-8 and TRBJ2-5, the CDR3 gives the full variable domain: GAGVSQSPRYKVAKRGQDVALRCDPISGHVSLFWYQQALGQGPEFLTYFQNEAQLDKSGLPSDRFFAERPEGSVSTLKIQRTQQEDSAVYLCASSYRGSQETQYFGPGTRLLVL.

The chain is built from TRBV29-1 and TRBJ1-2, with 7 bases aligning to TRBD1. With V trimmed by 0 bases and J by 4 bases, 2 bases remained unmatched. Germline assignment: CDR1 SQVTM and CDR2 ANQGSEA. The CDR3 spans 13 residues. The DNA for the CDR3 is TGCAGCGTTGAAGAAGGGACAGTCTATGGCTACACCTTC. It translates to CSVEEGTVYGYTF.

Details on this clone: Sequence at one end of the junction differs from germline and may be a read error. The chain links TRBV5-1 to TRBJ2-7; 8 positions agree with TRBD2. Germline V gene lookup returns CDR1 SGHRS and CDR2 YFSETQ. This CDR3 spans 15 amino acids. For the CDR3, the DNA is TGCGCCAGCAGCTTGATAGAGGAACAGACTAGCGAGCAGTCCTTC. Translation gives CASSLIEEQTSEQSF.

This chain uses TRBV18 with TRBJ1-1; D remains ambiguous. The CDR3 spans 15 residues. Trimming stripped 0 bases from V and 3 bases from J, with 11 bases between. Per germline, CDR1 KGHSH and CDR2 LQKENI. CDR3 loop: CASSPPRGVDTEAFF. The CDR3 nucleotides are TGTGCCAGCTCACCACCGAGAGGAGTGGACACTGAAGCTTTCTTT.

The CDR3 DNA reads as TGCGCCAGCACCCTCCGGGGGTCGGGATTGCGGGGAGAGACCCAGTACTTC. It translates to CASTLRGSGLRGETQYF. The chain links TRBV5-1 to TRBJ2-5; D possibly corresponds to TRBD2 (6 bases). The germline gives CDR1 SGHRS, CDR2 YFSETQ. V lost 6 bases, J lost 4 bases, and 25 bases lay in between. This CDR3 is built from 17 residues.

The chain links TRBV5-1 to TRBJ2-3; TRBD2 matches 14 bases. This CDR3 comprises 17 residues. After removal of 5 bases from V and 6 bases from J, the junction contained 11 bases not matched to a gene. The germline gives CDR1 SGHRS, CDR2 YFSETQ. CDR3 sequence (DNA): TGCGCCAGCAGTTTTGGGGGACTAGCGGGGGTGAGGGATACGCAGTATTTT. Its protein is CASSFGGLAGVRDTQYF.

This clone was seen a handful of times. V gene TRBV9 combines with J gene TRBJ1-1; the D is unclear. V lost 1 base and J lost 5, with 9 bases in between. Germline-derived CDR1 and CDR2 are SGDLS and YYNGEE. This CDR3 has 13 amino acids. This CDR3 reads CASSVSLRTEAFF. CDR3 coding DNA: TGTGCCAGCAGCGTATCCCTTAGAACTGAAGCTTTCTTT.

This clone turned up a few times. The V gene is TRBV7-8, the J gene TRBJ2-7; D perhaps matches TRBD2 (5 bases). With 5 bases removed from V and 7 bases from J, the gap between germline ends came to 21 bases. Looked up from germline, CDR1 is SGHVS and CDR2 is FQNEAQ. The CDR3 has 15 residues. CDR3 nucleotides: TGTGCCAGCAGCACCTACCGGGAAAGTCTCGGGGAGCAGTACTTC. Its protein product is CASSTYRESLGEQYF.

The genes are TRBV5-8 and TRBJ2-2; the D gene is possibly TRBD1 (6 bases). Trimming removed 4 bases from V and 1 base from J, with 11 bases in between. This CDR3 comprises 15 residues. Germline CDR1 is SGHTS and CDR2 is YDEGEE. The chain's CDR3 is CASSPTGLNTGELFF. The DNA for the CDR3 is TGTGCCAGCAGCCCAACAGGGTTGAACACCGGGGAGCTGTTTTTT.